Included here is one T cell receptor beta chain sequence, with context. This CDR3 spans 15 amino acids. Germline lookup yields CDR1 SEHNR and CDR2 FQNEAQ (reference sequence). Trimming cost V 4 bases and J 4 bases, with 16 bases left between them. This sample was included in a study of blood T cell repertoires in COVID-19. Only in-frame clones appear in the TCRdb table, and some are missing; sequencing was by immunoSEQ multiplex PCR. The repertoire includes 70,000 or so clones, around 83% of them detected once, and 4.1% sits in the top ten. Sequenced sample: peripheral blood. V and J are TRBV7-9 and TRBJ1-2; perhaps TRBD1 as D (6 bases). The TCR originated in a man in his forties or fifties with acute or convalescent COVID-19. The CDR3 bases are TGTGCCAGCAGCTCCCCAGACAGGCTATTCTATGGCTACACCTTC. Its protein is CASSSPDRLFYGYTF.